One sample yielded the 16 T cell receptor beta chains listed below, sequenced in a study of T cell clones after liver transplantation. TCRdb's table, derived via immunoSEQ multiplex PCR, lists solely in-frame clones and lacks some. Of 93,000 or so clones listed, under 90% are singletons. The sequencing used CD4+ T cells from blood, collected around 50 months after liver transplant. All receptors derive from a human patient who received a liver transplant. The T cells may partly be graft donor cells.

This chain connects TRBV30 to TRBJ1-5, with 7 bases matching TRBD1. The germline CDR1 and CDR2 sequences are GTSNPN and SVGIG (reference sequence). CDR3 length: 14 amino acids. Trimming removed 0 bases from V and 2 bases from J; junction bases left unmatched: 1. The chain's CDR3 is CAWSVQGGNQPQHF. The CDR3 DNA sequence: TGTGCCTGGAGTGTCCAGGGGGGCAATCAGCCCCAGCATTTT. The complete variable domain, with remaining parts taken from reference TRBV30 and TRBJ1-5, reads SQTIHQWPATLVQPVGSPLSLECTVEGTSNPNLYWYRQAAGRGLQLLFYSVGIGQISSEVPQNLSASRPQDRQFILSSKKLLLSDSGFYLCAWSVQGGNQPQHFGDGTRLSIL.

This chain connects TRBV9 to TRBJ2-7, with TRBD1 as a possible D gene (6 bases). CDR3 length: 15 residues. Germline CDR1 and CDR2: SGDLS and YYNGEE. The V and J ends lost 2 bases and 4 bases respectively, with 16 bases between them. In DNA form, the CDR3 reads TGTGCCAGCAGCGTCACCCAAGGGGGAAGGTACGAGCAGTACTTC. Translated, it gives CASSVTQGGRYEQYF.

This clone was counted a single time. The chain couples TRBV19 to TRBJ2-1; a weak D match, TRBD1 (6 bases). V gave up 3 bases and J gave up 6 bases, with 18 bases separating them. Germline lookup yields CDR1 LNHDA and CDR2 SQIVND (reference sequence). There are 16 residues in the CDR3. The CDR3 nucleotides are TGTGCCAGTAGTATCACAGGGTCCTTGTCGGGCAATGAGCAGTTCTTC. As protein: CASSITGSLSGNEQFF.

CDR3 in amino acids: CASSKMTGGSYNEQFF. Written as DNA, the CDR3 is TGCGCCAGCAGCAAGATGACAGGGGGCTCCTACAATGAGCAGTTCTTC. The chain employs TRBV5-1 and TRBJ2-1; 9 bases match TRBD1. V lost 4 bases, J lost 0 bases, and 5 bases stayed unmatched. The CDR3 runs to 16 residues. CDR1 is SGHRS and CDR2 is YFSETQ in the germline V gene.

The CDR3 region has the DNA TGTGCCAGCATTGCAACCGGGACAGGAGGAACTGAAGCTTTCTTT. This gives the protein CASIATGTGGTEAFF. The V call is TRBV6-5, the J call TRBJ1-1; TRBD1 agrees at 8 bases. This CDR3 spans 15 amino acids. The trim removed 7 bases at V and 5 bases at J, leaving 12 bases unmatched. Germline V CDR1 and CDR2: MNHEY, SVGAGI.

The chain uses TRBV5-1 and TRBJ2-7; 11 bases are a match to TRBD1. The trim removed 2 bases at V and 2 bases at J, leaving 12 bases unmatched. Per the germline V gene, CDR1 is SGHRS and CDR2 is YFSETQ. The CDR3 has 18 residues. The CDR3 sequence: CASSLPGQGGNLAYEQYF. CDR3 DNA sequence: TGCGCCAGCAGCTTACCGGGACAGGGGGGTAATCTAGCCTACGAGCAGTACTTC.

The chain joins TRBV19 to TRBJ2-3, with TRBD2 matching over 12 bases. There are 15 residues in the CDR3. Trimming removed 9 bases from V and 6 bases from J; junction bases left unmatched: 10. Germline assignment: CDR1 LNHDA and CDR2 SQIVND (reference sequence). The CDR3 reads CASRTTSGGYDTQYF. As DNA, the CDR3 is TGTGCCAGCAGGACCACTAGCGGGGGGTATGATACGCAGTATTTT.

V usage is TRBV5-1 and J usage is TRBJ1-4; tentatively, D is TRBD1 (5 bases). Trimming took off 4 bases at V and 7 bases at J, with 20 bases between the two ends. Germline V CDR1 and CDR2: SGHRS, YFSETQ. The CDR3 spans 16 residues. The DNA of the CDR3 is TGCGCCAGCAGCCCGGGACGGTCCCCTCTTAGTGAAAAACTGTTTTTT. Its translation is CASSPGRSPLSEKLFF.

The CDR3 reads CASSPSLSTEAFF. The CDR3, as DNA: TGTGCCAGCAGTCCCTCACTGAGCACTGAAGCTTTCTTT. The chain carries TRBV28 and TRBJ1-1, with no clear D. V lost 5 bases to trimming and J lost 4 bases, with 11 bases between them. The germline CDR1 and CDR2 sequences are MDHEN and SYDVKM. The CDR3 is 13 amino acids. Using reference TRBV28 and TRBJ1-1 for the parts outside the CDR3, the full variable domain is DVKVTQSSRYLVKRTGEKVFLECVQDMDHENMFWYRQDPGLGLRLIYFSYDVKMKEKGDIPEGYSVSREKKERFSLILESASTNQTSMYLCASSPSLSTEAFFGQGTRLTVV.

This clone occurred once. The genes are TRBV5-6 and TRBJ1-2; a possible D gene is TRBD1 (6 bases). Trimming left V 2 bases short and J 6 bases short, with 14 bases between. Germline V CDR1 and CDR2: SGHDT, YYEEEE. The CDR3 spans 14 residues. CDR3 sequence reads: CASSFPWGANGYTF. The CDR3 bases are TGTGCCAGCAGCTTCCCCTGGGGGGCAAATGGCTACACCTTC.

CDR3 DNA sequence: TGTGCCAGCAGTGGTAACCCCGGGGGGGCCTCGAACACCGGGGAGCTGTTTTTT. It is translated as CASSGNPGGASNTGELFF. This chain connects TRBV6-4 to TRBJ2-2; the match to TRBD2 covers 8 bases. V trimming: 4 bases; J trimming: 0 bases; junction bases outside the gene matches: 10. The germline CDR1 and CDR2 sequences are MRHNA and SNTAGT. CDR3 length equals 18 residues.

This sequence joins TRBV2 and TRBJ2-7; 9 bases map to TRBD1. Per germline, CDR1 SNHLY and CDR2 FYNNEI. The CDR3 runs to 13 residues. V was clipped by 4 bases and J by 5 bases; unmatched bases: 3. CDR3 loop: CASSGDRAHEQYF. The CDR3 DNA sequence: TGTGCCAGCAGTGGGGACAGGGCCCACGAGCAGTACTTC.

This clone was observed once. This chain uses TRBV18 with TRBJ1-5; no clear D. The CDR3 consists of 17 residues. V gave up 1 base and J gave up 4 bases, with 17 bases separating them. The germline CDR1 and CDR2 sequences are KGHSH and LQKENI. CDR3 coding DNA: TGTGCCAGCTCACCACTACCGACGGGTCCGGGGAATCAGCCCCAGCATTTT. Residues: CASSPLPTGPGNQPQHF.

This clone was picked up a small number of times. CDR3 bases: TGCGCCAGCAGCTTGGGACGGGACATAAACACCGGGGAGCTGTTTTTT. It encodes CASSLGRDINTGELFF. The chain joins TRBV5-1 to TRBJ2-2; D perhaps matches TRBD1 (6 bases). This CDR3 has 16 residues. The V end was cut by 0 bases, the J end by 2 bases, with 11 bases between. CDR1 is SGHRS and CDR2 is YFSETQ in the germline V gene.

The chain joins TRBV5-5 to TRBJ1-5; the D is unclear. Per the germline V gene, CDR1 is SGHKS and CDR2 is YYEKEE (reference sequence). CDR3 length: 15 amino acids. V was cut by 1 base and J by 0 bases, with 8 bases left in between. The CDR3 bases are TGTGCCAGCAGCTTGTCGCTTTATAGCAATCAGCCCCAGCATTTT. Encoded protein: CASSLSLYSNQPQHF.

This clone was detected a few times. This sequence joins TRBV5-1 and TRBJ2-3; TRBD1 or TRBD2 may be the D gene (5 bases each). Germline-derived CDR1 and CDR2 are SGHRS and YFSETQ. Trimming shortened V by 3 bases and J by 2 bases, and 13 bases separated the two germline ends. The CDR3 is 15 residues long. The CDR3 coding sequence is TGCGCCAGCAGCTCCTCTCGGGGCCCCACAGATACGCAGTATTTT. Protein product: CASSSSRGPTDTQYF.